This T cell receptor (beta chain) was recorded in a study of PD-L1 blockade in urothelial cancer (dated by TCRdb to 2016 to 2017). With respect to the entire study: Therapy was started at some point between 2013 and 2015 for all patients, and atezolizumab 1,200 mg was administered intravenously every 3 weeks. Blood samples were analyzed 3 weeks after the start of treatment (second dose) and 6 weeks after the start of treatment. Durable clinical benefit was achieved by nine patients but not by the remaining 20. An exploratory multi-omic analysis was conducted of the somatic, immune and clinical correlates of response to PD-L1 blockade with atezolizumab in urothelial cancer. Whole exome sequencing and RNA sequencing of pretreatment tumors were performed alongside TCR sequencing in the same patients. Pretreatment tumor samples, along with matched peripheral blood serially collected before and after atezolizumab treatment, were subjected to TCR sequencing. Under 30 patients had pretreatment blood TCR-seq, some 25 had at least one posttreatment blood collection, and some 25 had tumor TCR-seq. About nine tenths of the roughly 29 patients were identified as males with urothelial cancer of bladder origin, and a prior smoking history was reported by 18 of 29 patients. Durable clinical benefit meant progression-free survival longer than 6 months, and TCR features were also tested against progression-free and overall survival. Patients had an ECOG performance status of 0 or 1 and had received between 0 and 3 prior chemotherapy regimens. Blood samples gave median yields of approximately 130,000 T cells and more than 80,000 unique TCRs, along with a median clonality of 0.080. Broader findings and caveats from the paper: Among patients with durable benefit, tumor-associated TCR clones showed greater expansion in peripheral blood 3 weeks after treatment started (n of about 21, p = 0.022). Small sample size (n of about 29) and many exploratory analyses mean the results are intended to be hypothesis-generating. A pretreatment peripheral blood TCR clonality below the median was linked to improved progression-free and overall survival.

CDR1 and CDR2, looked up from the germline V gene, are SGDLS and YYNGEE. Cut back by 0 bases and 4 bases, the V and J ends lie 7 bases apart. The CDR3 covers 13 residues, taking in both the cysteine and the phenylalanine. Solely the CDR3 DNA is kept, with 39 bases framed from the first base. As to this clone: Which antigen it targets is not known. Per-base qualities were not stored, and no clone one base away is much larger.

This specimen's time point label, per the study, means: peripheral blood 6 weeks after treatment start. The cohort comprised approximately 30 patients with locally advanced or metastatic urothelial carcinoma treated at Memorial Sloan Kettering on a trial protocol. Peripheral blood mononuclear cells were collected pretreatment and during treatment, with between 1 and 8 total time points per patient. The Qiagen DNeasy Blood extraction kit was used to purify genomic DNA from total PBMCs and from tumor samples. PBMCs were collected pretreatment and during treatment and were isolated and stored as previously described. To estimate absolute template abundance from read counts, synthetic TCR analog templates were spiked into each PCR. TCRbeta CDR3 regions were amplified from genomic DNA with bias-controlled V and J gene primers using the immunoSEQ assay. Sequencing of rearranged TCRbeta segments was performed at approximately 20X coverage. For the original study's pipeline: Sequencing errors were corrected by clustering, and CDR3s were annotated against IMGT so that V, D and J genes could be assigned. Out-of-frame and stop-codon sequences were excluded, and only productive TCRbeta rearrangements were used in downstream analyses. Clonality was computed as one minus Shannon entropy normalized by the log of the number of unique productive sequences. Fisher's exact test with Benjamini-Hochberg correction, at a threshold of adjusted p below 0.01, was used to find clones that differed between time points or between blood and tumor. The table comes from immuneACCESS by way of TCRdb, which keeps in-frame sequences with V and J called. Part of the clones is missing from these tables; in studies checked, under half for an unresolved V gene and the rest for unknown reasons. That table supplies the V and J calls and clone size; D and trimming were determined from the DNA. The sample data list 45,000 to 55,000 clones, and about 86% of these were observed just once. The ten most abundant clones make up 10% of the sample.

This sequence was found in a man between 60 and 75 years old with urothelial cancer. The sequencing here drew on PBMCs, taken around atezolizumab (anti-PD-L1) treatment. The rearranged chain carries TRBV9 and TRBJ2-5, and the D gene may be TRBD1, 6 bases matching. The DNA sequence reads TGTGCCAGCAGCGTAGTACAGGGAGAGACCCAGTACTTC. The translation is CASSVVQGETQYF.